This TCR beta chain was captured by sequencing in a study of shared clonotypes between healthy human individuals. The V gene's germline CDR1 is ENHRY and CDR2 SYGVKD. V dropped 10 bases and J dropped 3; count of bases not matched to a gene: 8. The CDR3 extends over 13 amino acids. The table lists this clone with a count of one. Assay: immunoSEQ multiplex PCR; the TCRdb copy retains only in-frame clones and omits some. The data show some 1 million clones, about 75% seen once. The chain couples TRBV10-3 to TRBJ2-5; 7 bases agree with TRBD1. The sequence came from a man between 18 and 29 years old in good health. Sequenced: memory CD4+ T cells sorted from blood. Subset: CD45RA-negative fraction. In DNA form, the CDR3 reads TGTGCCACCGCCGGGACAGAAAAAGAGACCCAGTACTTC. Its protein product is CATAGTEKETQYF.